This TCR beta chain was observed in a study of cytomegalovirus exposure and HLA in healthy donors. About this clone: Its antigen is as yet unknown.

V gave up 7 bases and J gave up 4 bases, with 13 bases separating them. Germline assignment: CDR1 SNHLY and CDR2 FYNNEI. The CDR3 has 13 amino acids. Overall study results and limits: For TCR beta chains, V- and J-gene trimming was later linked to a missense DCLRE1C variant. Most TCR beta V segments were productive about 87% or about 30% of the time in an earlier analysis.

This PCR relied on a set of 60 Vbeta primers and 13 Jbeta primers. Profiling relied on immunoSEQ multiplex PCR, and the TCRdb table lists in-frame clones only, not all of them. The sample lists some 110,000 clones; over 60% were seen once. This sequence joins TRBV2 and TRBJ1-1; the D gene is possibly TRBD1 (5 bases). Sequencing used PBMCs. The source of this sequence is a man aged 55 to 70 in good health and CMV-seropositive. The CDR3 region has the DNA TGTGCCAGCATAGCGGGGGTCGGCACTGAAGCTTTCTTT. Translated, it gives CASIAGVGTEAFF.